The 3 T cell receptor beta chains reported below all come from one sample, sequenced in a study of cytomegalovirus exposure and HLA in healthy donors. A multiplex PCR was run with 60 Vbeta primers and 13 Jbeta primers. The method was immunoSEQ multiplex PCR; TCRdb's version includes in-frame clones alone and lacks a portion of them. The table has some 100,000 clones, 55% to 75% seen once. Sequences were obtained from PBMCs. Receptor source: a woman aged 70-85 years in good health and CMV-seropositive.

The genes are TRBV27 and TRBJ1-1, with D tentatively TRBD1 (5 bases). Germline V CDR1 and CDR2: MNHEY, SMNVEV (reference sequence). The CDR3 consists of 15 residues. Deletions cut 8 bases from V and 0 bases from J, with 16 bases between. The CDR3 DNA sequence: TGTGCCAGCTCGGACAACAGGTGGGTGAACACTGAAGCTTTCTTT. This translates into CASSDNRWVNTEAFF.

The V call is TRBV6-5, the J call TRBJ1-4; TRBD1 is a possible D gene (5 bases). Looked up from germline, CDR1 is MNHEY and CDR2 is SVGAGI. V was shortened by 6 bases and J by 2 bases, with 7 bases between the two germline ends. This CDR3 spans 13 amino acids. The CDR3 is CASSRVTNEKLFF. CDR3 coding DNA: TGTGCCAGCAGCAGGGTTACTAATGAAAAACTGTTTTTT.

The rearrangement joins TRBV10-3 to TRBJ1-1; TRBD1 aligns across 7 bases. The CDR3 is 14 amino acids. The junction had 4 bases not matched to a gene; V was cut back by 6 bases and J by 0 bases. Germline loops: CDR1 ENHRY, CDR2 SYGVKD. The CDR3: CAIRGDSLNTEAFF. For the CDR3, the DNA is TGTGCCATCAGGGGGGACAGCCTGAACACTGAAGCTTTCTTT.